This TCR beta chain appears in the sequencing data of a study of blood T cell repertoires in COVID-19. For the study at large: Sources were T cells, B-cell-depleted T cells, or PBMCs; the material itself was cDNA or gDNA.

Those enrolled, adults aged about 18 to 89 years, came from about two dozen US areas. A note on this clone: Sequence at one end of the junction differs from germline and may be a read error.

Profiled with immunoSEQ multiplex PCR; TCRdb holds only in-frame clones, not every one. This table has about 160,000 clones, over 70% appearing once. The germline V gene encodes CDR1 SSHAT and CDR2 FNYEAQ (reference sequence). The CDR3 extends over 16 amino acids. The receptor's source is a middle-aged woman with acute COVID-19. Material for sequencing was PBMCs or T cells enriched from blood (not recorded which). This chain joins TRBV7-7 and TRBJ2-1, with 9 positions matching TRBD2. CDR3 sequence: CASSSGVAGVHNEQFF. DNA of the CDR3: TGTGCTAGCAGCTCTGGCGTAGCGGGAGTCCACAATGAGCAGTTCTTC.